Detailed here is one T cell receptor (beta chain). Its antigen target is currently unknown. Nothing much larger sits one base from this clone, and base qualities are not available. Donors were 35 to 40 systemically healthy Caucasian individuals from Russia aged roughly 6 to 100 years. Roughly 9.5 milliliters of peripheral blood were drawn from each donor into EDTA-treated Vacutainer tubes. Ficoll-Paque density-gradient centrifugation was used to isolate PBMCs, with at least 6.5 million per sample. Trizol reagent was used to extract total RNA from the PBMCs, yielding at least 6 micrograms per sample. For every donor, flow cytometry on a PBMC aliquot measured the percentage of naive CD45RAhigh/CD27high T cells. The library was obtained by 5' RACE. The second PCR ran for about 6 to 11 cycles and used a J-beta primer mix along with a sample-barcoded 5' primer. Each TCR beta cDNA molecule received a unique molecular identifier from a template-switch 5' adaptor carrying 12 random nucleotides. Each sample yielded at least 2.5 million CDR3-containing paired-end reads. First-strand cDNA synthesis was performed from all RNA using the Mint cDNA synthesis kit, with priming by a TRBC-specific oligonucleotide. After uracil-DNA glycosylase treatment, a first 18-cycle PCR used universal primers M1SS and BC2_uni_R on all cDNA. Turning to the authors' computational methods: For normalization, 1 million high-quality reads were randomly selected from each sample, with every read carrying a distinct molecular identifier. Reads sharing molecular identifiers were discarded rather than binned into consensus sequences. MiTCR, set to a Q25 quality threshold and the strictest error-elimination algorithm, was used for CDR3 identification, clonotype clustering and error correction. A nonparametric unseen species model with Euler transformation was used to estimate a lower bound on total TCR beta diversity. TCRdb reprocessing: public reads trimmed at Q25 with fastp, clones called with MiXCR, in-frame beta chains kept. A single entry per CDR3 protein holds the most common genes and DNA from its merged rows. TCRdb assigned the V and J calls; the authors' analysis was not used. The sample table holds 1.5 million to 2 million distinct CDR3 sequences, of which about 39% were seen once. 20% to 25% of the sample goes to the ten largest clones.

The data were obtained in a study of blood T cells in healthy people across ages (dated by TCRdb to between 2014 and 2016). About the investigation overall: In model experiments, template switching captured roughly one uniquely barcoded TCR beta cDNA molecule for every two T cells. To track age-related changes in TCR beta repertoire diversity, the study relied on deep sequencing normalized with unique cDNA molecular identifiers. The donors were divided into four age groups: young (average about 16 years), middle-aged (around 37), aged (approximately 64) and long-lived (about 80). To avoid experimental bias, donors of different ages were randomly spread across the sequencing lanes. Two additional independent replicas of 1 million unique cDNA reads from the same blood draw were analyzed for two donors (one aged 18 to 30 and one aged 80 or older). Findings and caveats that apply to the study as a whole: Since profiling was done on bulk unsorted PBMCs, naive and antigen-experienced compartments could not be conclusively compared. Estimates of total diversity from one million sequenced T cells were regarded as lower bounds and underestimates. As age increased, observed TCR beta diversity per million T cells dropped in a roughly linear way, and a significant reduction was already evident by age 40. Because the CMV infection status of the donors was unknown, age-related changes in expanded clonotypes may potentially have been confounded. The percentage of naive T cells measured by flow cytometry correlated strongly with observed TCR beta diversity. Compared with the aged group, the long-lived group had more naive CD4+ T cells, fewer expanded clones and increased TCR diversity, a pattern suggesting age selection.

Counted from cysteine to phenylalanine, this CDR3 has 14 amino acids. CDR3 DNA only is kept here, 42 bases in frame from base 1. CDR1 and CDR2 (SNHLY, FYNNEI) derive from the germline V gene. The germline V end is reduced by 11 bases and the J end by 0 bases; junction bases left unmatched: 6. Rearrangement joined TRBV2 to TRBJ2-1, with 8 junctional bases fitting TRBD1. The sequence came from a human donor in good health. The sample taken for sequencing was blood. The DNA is TGTGCCGGTTTAACAGGGGGCTCCTACAATGAGCAGTTCTTC. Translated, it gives CAGLTGGSYNEQFF.